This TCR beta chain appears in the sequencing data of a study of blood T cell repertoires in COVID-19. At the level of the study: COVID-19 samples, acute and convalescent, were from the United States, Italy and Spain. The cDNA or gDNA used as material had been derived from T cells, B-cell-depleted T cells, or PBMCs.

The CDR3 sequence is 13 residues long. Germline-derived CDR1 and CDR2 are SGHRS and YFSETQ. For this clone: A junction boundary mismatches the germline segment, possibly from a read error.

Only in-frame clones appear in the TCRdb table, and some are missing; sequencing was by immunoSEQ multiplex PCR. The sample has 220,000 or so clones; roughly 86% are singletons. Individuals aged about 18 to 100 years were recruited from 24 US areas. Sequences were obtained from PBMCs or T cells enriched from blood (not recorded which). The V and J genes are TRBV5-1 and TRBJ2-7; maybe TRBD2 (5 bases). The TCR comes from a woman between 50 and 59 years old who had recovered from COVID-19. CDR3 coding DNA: TGCGCCAGCAGCTTGGTGGCCGGATCGGGGATGGGATTC. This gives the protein CASSLVAGSGMGF.